Reported below is one TCR beta chain. The clone's antigen remains unknown. No per-base quality is available; no much larger clone lies one base away. This specimen belongs to a study of blood T cell repertoires in COVID-19 (dated by TCRdb to the early 2020s). Broadly, across the study: Samples covering the acute and convalescent phases of COVID-19 were provided by collaborators in the United States, Italy and Spain. Samples came from the ongoing ImmuneRACE study (first 160 participants) plus 1,254 subjects from 6 global collaborators. The repertoires were made available in a free public database intended to serve as a resource for research on the immune response to SARS-CoV-2. Where available, HLA class I and class II types were taken from metadata supplied by the sample provider and were not determined by assay-based typing. Subjects who had been exposed to COVID-19, were actively infected with it, or had recovered from it provided the deeply sampled blood TCRbeta repertoires that made up the dataset. Nearly every sample came with metadata listing a de-identified subject ID, COVID-19 status, age in years and sex. The prospective study material was composed of cDNA or gDNA derived from T cells, B-cell-depleted T cells, or PBMCs. Beyond this particular receptor, the publication reports: Clinical and demographic metadata were provided uncurated, with the amount varying by source and participant.

Collaborating institutions collected whole blood in K2EDTA tubes following their own protocols. For TCRbeta analysis, collaborators shipped samples as frozen whole blood, isolated PBMCs, or DNA extracted from either of those sample types. The CDR3 runs 15 residues from the cysteine to the phenylalanine. Only the CDR3 region is kept as DNA, spanning 45 bases read in frame from base 1. TCRbeta CDR3 regions were amplified from genomic DNA by means of the immunoSEQ Assay, a bias-controlled multiplex PCR. Concerning the study's data processing: Nucleated cell counts per sample were estimated from amplification of reference gene primers within the assay. To quantify the absolute abundance of each unique TCRbeta CDR3 rearrangement, sequence reads were collapsed and filtered. For each sample, productive Simpson clonality was calculated by taking the square root of Simpson's diversity index across productive rearrangements. TCRdb retrieved this table from immuneACCESS and kept in-frame rearrangements only. Not all clones are present; in checked studies, unresolved V genes account for under half, and no reason is known for the remainder. That table furnishes V, J and clone size, whereas the DNA furnished D and trimming. Across this sample there are approximately 100,000 clones, with 85% to 95% seen only once. The ten top clones hold approximately 5.7% of the sample.

Sample: peripheral blood. This sequence uses TRBV12-1 and TRBJ1-2; no DNA check was done on the table's D call, TRBD1. TRBV12-1 is tagged as a pseudogene. The sequence was collected from a man aged 45-60 years with active COVID-19. The CDR3: CASSFFIQAHYGYTF. Here is the DNA: TGTGCCAGCAGCTTTTTTATCCAGGCTCACTATGGCTACACCTTC.